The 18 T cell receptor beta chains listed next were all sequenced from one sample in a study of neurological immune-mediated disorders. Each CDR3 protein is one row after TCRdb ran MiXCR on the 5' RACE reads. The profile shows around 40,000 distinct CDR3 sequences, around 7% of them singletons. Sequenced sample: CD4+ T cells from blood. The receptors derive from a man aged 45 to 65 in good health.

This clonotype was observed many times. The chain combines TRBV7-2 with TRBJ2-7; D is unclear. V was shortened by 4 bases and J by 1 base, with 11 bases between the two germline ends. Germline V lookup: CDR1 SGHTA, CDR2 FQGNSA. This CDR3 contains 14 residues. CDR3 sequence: CASSSTGGSYEQYF. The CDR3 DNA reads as TGTGCCAGCAGCTCCACTGGTGGGTCCTACGAGCAGTACTTC.

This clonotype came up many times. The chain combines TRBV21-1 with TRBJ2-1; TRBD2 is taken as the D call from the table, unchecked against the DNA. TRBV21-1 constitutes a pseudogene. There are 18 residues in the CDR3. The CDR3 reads CASSAPPGQGLAGGTQFF. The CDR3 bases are TGTGCCAGCAGCGCCCCCCCGGGACAGGGACTAGCGGGAGGGACCCAGTTCTTC.

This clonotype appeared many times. The CDR3 coding sequence is TGTGCCAGCAGTTTCCTAGCGGGAGTCGGGAGGGAAAATGAGCAGTTCTTC. The encoded protein is CASSFLAGVGRENEQFF. This rearrangement joins TRBV12-3 or TRBV12-4 to TRBJ2-1; 10 nucleotides align to TRBD2. The CDR3 consists of 17 residues. V dropped 3 bases and J dropped 7; count of bases not matched to a gene: 12.

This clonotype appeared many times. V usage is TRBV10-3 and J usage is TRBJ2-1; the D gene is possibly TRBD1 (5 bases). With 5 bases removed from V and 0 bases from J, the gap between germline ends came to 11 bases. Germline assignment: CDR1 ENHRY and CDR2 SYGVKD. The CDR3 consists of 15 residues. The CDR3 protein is CAISSDTGSYNEQFF. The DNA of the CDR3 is TGTGCCATCAGTTCCGACACAGGCTCCTACAATGAGCAGTTCTTC.

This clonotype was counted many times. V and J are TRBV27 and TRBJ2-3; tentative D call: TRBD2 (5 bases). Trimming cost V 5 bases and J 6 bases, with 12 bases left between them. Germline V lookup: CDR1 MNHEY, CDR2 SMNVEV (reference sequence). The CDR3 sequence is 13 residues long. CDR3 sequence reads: CASSGGLDDTQYF. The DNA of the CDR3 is TGTGCCAGCAGTGGAGGTTTGGACGATACGCAGTATTTT.

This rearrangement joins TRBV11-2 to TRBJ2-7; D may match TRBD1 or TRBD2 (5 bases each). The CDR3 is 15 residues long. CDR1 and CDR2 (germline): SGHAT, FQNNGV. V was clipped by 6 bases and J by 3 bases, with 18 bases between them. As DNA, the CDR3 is TGTGCCAGCAGATTAAGCGATTCGGGACGCTACGAGCAGTACTTC. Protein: CASRLSDSGRYEQYF.

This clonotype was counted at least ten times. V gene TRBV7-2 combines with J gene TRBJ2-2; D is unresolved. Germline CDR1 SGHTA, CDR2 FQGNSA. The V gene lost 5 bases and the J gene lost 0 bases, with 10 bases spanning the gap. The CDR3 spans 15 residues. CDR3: CASSPAGTNTGELFF. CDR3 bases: TGTGCCAGCAGCCCCGCTGGGACGAACACCGGGGAGCTGTTTTTT.

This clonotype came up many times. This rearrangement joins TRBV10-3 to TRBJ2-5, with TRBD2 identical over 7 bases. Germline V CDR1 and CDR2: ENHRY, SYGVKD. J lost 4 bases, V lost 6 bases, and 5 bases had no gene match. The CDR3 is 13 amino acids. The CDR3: CAISPGGSETQYF. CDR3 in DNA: TGTGCCATCAGCCCGGGGGGTTCAGAGACCCAGTACTTC.

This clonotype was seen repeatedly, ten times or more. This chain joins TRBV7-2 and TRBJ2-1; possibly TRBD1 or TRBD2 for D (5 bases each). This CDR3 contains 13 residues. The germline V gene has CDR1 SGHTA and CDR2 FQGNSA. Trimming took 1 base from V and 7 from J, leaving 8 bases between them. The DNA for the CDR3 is TGTGCCAGCAGCTTAGTCGAGGGGAATGAGCAGTTCTTC. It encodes CASSLVEGNEQFF. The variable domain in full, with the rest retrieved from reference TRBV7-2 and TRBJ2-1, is GAGVSQSPSNKVTEKGKDVELRCDPISGHTALYWYRQSLGQGLEFLIYFQGNSAPDKSGLPSDRFSAERTGGSVSTLTIQRTQQEDSAVYLCASSLVEGNEQFFGPGTRLTVL.

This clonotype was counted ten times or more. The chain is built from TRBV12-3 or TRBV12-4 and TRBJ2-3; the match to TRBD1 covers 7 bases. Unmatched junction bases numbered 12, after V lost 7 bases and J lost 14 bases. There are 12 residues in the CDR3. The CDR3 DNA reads TGTGCCAGCACCCCCCCCGGGACAGTTTTGTATTTT. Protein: CASTPPGTVLYF.

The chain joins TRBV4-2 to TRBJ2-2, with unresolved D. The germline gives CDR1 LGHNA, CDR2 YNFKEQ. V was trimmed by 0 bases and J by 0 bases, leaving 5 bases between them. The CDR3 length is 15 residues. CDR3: CASSQERTNTGELFF. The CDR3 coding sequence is TGTGCCAGCAGCCAAGAACGAACGAACACCGGGGAGCTGTTTTTT.

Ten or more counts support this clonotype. CDR3 residues: CASSSAQGSGAGNEQFF. In DNA, the CDR3 is TGTGCCAGCAGCTCAGCACAGGGAAGCGGGGCTGGCAATGAGCAGTTCTTC. V is TRBV7-9 and J is TRBJ2-1, with a tentative D call TRBD2 (7 bases). The germline CDR1 and CDR2 sequences are SEHNR and FQNEAQ (reference sequence). Trimming shortened V by 4 bases and J by 6 bases, and 22 bases separated the two germline ends. The CDR3 totals 17 residues.

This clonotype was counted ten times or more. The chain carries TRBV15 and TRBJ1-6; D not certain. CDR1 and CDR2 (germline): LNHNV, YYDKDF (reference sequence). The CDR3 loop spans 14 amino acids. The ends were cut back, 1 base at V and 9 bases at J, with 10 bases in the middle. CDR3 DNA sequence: TGTGCCACCAGCAGAGGCAAAACGAGTTCACCCCTCCACTTT. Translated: CATSRGKTSSPLHF.

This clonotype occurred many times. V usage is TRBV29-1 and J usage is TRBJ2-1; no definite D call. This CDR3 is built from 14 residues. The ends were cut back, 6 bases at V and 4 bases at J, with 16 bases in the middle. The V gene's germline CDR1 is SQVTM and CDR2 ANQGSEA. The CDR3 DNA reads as TGCAGCGTCTACAGTCTAATGAATTACAATGAGCAGTTCTTC. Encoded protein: CSVYSLMNYNEQFF.

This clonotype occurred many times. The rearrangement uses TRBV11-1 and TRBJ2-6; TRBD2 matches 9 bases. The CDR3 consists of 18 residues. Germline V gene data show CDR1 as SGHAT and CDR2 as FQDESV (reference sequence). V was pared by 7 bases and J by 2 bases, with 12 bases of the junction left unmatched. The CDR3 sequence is CASNRGGVAGAGANVLTF. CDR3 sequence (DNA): TGTGCCAGCAACCGCGGGGGGGTAGCGGGAGCTGGGGCCAACGTCCTGACTTTC.

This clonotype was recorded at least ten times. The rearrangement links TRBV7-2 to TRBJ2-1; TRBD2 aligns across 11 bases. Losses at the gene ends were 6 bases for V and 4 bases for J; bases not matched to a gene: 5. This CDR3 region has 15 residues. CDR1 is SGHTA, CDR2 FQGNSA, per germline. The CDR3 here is CASRTSGSMYNEQFF. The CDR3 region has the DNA TGTGCCAGCAGAACTAGCGGGAGCATGTACAATGAGCAGTTCTTC.

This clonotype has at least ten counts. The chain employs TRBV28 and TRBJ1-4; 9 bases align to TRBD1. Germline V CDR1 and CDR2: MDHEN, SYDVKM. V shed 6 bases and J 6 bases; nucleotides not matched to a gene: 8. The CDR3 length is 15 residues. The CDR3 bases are TGTGCCAGCAGACCGTTCCGGGACAGGGATGAAAAACTGTTTTTT. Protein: CASRPFRDRDEKLFF.

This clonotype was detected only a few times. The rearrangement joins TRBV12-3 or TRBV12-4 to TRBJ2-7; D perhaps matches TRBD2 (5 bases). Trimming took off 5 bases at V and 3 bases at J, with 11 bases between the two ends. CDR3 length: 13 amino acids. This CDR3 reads CASSPPGYYEQYF. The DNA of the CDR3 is TGTGCCAGCAGTCCTCCGGGATACTACGAGCAGTACTTC.